The source of this T cell receptor (beta chain) is a study of T cell repertoires in cytomegalovirus infection (dated by TCRdb to about 2019). Study-wide context: Because public TCR beta signatures pointed to carriage of CMV infection together with the matching HLA type, the HLA type of each donor mattered for the analysis.

The full study reports these points: The ex vivo response was dominated by HLA-C-restricted CMV-specific TCR beta clonotypes, which also provided the single most frequent clonotype in two of eight donors. In both this cohort and an independent 352-donor cohort, the cumulative frequency of public TCR beta family members distinguished carriers of CMV infection plus the relevant HLA type.

This clonotype was seen many times. Its antigen specificity is not known. Base qualities are missing; no much larger clone stands one base away. The run used an Illumina HiSeq 1500. Through fastp at Q25 and MiXCR, TCRdb rebuilt clones from the public reads, retaining in-frame beta chains. Rows with one shared CDR3 protein collapse into an entry with the most common genes and DNA. The sample records 55,000 to 85,000 distinct CDR3 sequences, 3% to 4% of which are singletons. The ten most abundant clones make up less than 25% of the sample. From the germline V gene (reference sequence), CDR1 is SGHNT and CDR2 is YYREEE. Cut back by 3 bases and 8 bases, the V and J ends lie 14 bases apart. The CDR3, from cysteine to phenylalanine, totals 13 residues. The read is trimmed to its CDR3 DNA, 39 bases read in frame from base 1.

In this chain, TRBV5-4 is recombined with TRBJ1-2; the D gene cannot be resolved reliably. The clonotype was recovered from a human donor in good health (CMV status not recorded). Some clones in this sample may be carry-over from other donors' samples. Material for sequencing was PBMCs. The CDR3 region: CASSSNPAAGYTF. The nucleotide sequence reads as follows: TGTGCCAGCAGCTCAAACCCCGCAGCGGGCTACACCTTC.